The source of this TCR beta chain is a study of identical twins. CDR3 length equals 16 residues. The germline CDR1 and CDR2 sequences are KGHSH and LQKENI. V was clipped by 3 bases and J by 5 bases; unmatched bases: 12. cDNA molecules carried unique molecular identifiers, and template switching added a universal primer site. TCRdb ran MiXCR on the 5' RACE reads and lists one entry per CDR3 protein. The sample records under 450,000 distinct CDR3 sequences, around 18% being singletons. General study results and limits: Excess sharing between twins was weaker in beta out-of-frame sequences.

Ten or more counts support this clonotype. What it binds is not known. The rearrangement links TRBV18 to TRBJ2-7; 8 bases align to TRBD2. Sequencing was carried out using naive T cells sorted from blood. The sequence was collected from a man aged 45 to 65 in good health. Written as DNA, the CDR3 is TGTGCCAGCTCACCCCCGACGGGGGGGGCTTCGGACGAGCAGTACTTC. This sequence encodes CASSPPTGGASDEQYF.